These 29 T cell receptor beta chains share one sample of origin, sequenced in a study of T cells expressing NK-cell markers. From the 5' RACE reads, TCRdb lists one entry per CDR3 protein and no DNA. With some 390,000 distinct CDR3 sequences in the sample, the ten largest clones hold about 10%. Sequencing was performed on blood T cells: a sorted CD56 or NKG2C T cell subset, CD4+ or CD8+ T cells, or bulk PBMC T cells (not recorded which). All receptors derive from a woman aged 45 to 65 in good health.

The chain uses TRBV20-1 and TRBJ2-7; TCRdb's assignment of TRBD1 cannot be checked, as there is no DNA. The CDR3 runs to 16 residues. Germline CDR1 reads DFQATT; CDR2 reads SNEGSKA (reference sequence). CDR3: CSARPPPGGPPGEQYF.

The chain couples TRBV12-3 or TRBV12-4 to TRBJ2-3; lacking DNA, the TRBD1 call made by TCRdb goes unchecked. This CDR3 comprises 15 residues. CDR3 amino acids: CASSKGTGEGDTQYF.

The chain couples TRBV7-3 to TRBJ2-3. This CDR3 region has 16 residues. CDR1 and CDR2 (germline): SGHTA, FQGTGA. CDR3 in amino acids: CASSPYRAASTDTQYF.

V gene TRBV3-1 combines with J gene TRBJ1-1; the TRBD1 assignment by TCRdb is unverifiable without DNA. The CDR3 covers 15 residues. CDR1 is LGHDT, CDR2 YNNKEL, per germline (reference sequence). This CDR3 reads CASSPLIGGNTEAFF.

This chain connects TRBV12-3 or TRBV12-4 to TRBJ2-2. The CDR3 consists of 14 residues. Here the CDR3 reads CASSLNRLGGELFF.

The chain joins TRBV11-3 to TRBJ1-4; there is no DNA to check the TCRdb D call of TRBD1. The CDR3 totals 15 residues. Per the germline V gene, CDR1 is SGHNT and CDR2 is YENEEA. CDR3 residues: CASSLAGSLNEKLFF.

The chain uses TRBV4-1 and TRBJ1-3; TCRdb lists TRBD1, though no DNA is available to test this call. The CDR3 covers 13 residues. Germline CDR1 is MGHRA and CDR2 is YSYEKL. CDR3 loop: CASGAASGNTIYF.

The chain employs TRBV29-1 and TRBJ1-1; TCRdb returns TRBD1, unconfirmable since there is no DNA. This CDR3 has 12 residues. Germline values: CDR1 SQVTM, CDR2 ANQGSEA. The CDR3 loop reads CSVSPMNTEAFF.

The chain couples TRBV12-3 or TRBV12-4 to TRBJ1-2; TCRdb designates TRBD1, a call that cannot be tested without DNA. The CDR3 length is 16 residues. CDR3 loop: CASSYGRPDPLYGYTF.

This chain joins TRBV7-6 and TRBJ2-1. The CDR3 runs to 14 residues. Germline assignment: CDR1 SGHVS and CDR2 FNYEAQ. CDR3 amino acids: CASSSSGPYNEQFF.

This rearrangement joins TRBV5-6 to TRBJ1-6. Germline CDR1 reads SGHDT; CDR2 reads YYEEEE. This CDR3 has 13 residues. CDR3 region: CASSEKARPPLHF.

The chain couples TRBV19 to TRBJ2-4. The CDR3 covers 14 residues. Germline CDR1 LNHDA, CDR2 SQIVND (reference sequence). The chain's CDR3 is CASSLSYSKNIQYF.

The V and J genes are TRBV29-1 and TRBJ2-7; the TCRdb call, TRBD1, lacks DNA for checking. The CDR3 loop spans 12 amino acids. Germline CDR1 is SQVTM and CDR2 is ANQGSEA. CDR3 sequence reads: CSVDLQGHEQYF.

The CDR3 protein is CASSFPGTPEAFF. This chain uses TRBV7-2 with TRBJ1-1; TCRdb designates TRBD1, a call that cannot be tested without DNA. Germline assignment: CDR1 SGHTA and CDR2 FQGNSA. The CDR3 length is 13 residues.

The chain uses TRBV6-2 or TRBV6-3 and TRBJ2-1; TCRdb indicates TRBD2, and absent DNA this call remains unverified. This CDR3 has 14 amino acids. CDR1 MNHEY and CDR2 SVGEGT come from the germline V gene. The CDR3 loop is CASNQRGTWNEQFF.

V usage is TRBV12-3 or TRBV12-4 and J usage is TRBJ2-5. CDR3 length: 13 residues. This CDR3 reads CASSFPAKETQYF.

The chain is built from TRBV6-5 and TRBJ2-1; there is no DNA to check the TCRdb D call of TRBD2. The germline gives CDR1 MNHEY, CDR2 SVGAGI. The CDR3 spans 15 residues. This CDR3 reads CASSPQGGGPYEQFF.

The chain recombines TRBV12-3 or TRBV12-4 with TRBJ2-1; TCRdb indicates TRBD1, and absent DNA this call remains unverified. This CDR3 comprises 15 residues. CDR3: CASSDGQAFSNEQFF.

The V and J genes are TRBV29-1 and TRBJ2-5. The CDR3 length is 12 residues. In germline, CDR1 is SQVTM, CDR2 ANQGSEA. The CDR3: CSVGDHRGTQYF.

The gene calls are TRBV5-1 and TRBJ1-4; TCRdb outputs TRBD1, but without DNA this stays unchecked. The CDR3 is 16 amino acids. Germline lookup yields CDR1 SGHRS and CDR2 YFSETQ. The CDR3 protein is CASSRQGGTTNEKLFF.

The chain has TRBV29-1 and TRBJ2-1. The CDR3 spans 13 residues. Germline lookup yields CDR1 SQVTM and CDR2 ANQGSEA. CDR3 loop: CSVEISLGNEQFF.

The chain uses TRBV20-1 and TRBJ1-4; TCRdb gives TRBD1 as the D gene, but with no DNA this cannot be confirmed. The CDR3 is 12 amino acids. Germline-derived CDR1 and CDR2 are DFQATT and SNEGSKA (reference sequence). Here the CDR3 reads CSAARGPEKLFF.

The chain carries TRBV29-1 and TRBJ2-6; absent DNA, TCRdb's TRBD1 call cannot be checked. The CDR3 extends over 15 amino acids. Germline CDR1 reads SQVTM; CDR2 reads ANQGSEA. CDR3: CSVSGGTGGANVLTF.

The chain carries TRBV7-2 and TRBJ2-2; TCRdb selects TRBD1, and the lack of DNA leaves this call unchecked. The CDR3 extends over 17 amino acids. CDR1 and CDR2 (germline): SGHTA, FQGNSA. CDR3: CASSYQPGQGSPGELFF.

CDR3 sequence: CSAFSTGGPNNEQFF. The chain carries TRBV20-1 and TRBJ2-1. The CDR3 is made up of 15 amino acids. Germline values: CDR1 DFQATT, CDR2 SNEGSKA (reference sequence).

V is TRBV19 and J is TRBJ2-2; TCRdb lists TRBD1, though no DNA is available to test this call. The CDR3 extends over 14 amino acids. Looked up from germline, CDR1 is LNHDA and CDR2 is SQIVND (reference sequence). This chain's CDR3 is CASRGTPAGGELFF.

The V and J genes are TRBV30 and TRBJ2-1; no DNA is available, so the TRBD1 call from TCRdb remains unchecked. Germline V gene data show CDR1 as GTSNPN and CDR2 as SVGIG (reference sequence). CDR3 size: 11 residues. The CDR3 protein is CAWSFGVGKFF.

This chain's CDR3 is CASSLRRGTDTQYF. The chain is built from TRBV12-3 or TRBV12-4 and TRBJ2-3; lacking DNA, the TRBD1 call made by TCRdb goes unchecked. The CDR3 is 14 residues long.

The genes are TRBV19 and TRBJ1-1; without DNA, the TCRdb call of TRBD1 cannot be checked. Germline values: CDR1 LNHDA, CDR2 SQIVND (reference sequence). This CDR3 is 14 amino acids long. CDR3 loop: CASTPTGELYEAFF.